This T cell receptor (beta chain) was recorded in a study of CD8 T cells in Susac syndrome (dated by TCRdb to 2018 to 2020). Regarding the complete study: Repertoire sequencing was used to test whether CD8+ T cell activation and differentiation in Susac syndrome was antigen driven. Clonality of the CD8+ T cell repertoire was compared between roughly twelve healthy donors, roughly 14 Susac syndrome patients and some 15 multiple sclerosis patients.

Points on this clonotype: Its cognate antigen has yet to be identified. Base qualities are missing; no much larger clone stands one base away.

Peripheral blood CD8+ and CD4+ T cells from healthy donors, Susac syndrome patients and multiple sclerosis patients were profiled by high-throughput TCR beta sequencing. The multiple sclerosis controls were treatment-naive patients who had stable or active relapsing-remitting disease and met the revised McDonald criteria. Bulk CD8+ and CD4+ T cells were purified by magnetic negative isolation, while CD8+ TEMRA cells were enriched using FACS. Blood was drawn into EDTA tubes, processed within 24 hours, and PBMCs were isolated by density gradient centrifugation. PBMCs intended for TCR sequencing were cryopreserved in liquid nitrogen and were subsequently thawed in a 37 degrees C water bath. Purity of sorted or isolated CD4+, CD8+ and CD8+ TEMRA cells was at least 90%. RNA was extracted using the RNeasy kit, and about 0.45 to 1 ug of the RNA was reverse transcribed with random hexamers. The immunoSEQ multiplex PCR assay, covering 54 Vbeta and 13 Jbeta segments, was used to amplify TCR beta CDR3 regions. Bias from PCR amplification was corrected by using a synthetic template baseline for primer optimization and for computational correction. From the authors' description of their analysis: Only productive sequences were kept, with reads annotated to V, D and J genes according to IMGT and analyzed in immunoSEQ Analyzer. Clonality was calculated as one minus the Shannon entropy normalized by log2 of the number of productive unique sequences. For each patient and control, public and private clones were evaluated within the 100 most prevalent clones. Clones were defined as Susac-specific if absent from the healthy and MS cohorts, from 900 to 1,200 published viral clones and from other ImmuneACCESS disease sequences. TCRdb reanalyzed the raw reads on its own, using fastp at Q25 for trimming and MiXCR for clone calling, and kept in-frame beta chains. For every CDR3 protein sequence, its rows merge into one entry that carries the most common genes and DNA. The V and J calls, along with clone size, are taken from TCRdb and not from the paper's own processing. Present in this sample are under 55,000 distinct CDR3 sequences, 85% to 95% of which were seen just once. The ten largest clones represent 0.4% to 0.65% of the sample.

What the research found in general, with its limitations: The number of individuals in the TCR sequencing and HLA analysis was recognized as being relatively small.

The receptor was isolated from a human donor with multiple sclerosis. The sequencing sample was made of CD8+ T cells from PBMCs.

The CDR3 region: CASSLLGTEAFF. The DNA reads TGTGCCAGCAGCTTATTGGGGACTGAAGCTTTCTTT. The chain employs TRBV7-9 and TRBJ1-1, with no reliable assignment of the D segment. V and J are truncated by 2 bases and 5 bases respectively, leaving an intervening sequence of 6 bases. CDR1 is given as SEHNR and CDR2 as FQNEAQ, both from the germline V gene (reference sequence). Inclusive of the bounding cysteine and phenylalanine, the CDR3 is 12 residues long. Only the CDR3 DNA is retained, 36 bases long and in frame from the first base.